This is a list of T cell receptor beta chains from one sample in a study of blood T cell repertoires in COVID-19. Clones were sequenced by immunoSEQ multiplex PCR, and TCRdb holds only the in-frame ones, with some missing. The data contain about 56,000 clones, around 84% of them seen just once; the ten biggest clones take up over 10%. The sequenced sample consisted of peripheral blood. All receptors derive from a woman of 80 years or more with acute or convalescent COVID-19. Each CDR3 is given with its conserved first and last residue. The D gene is left open where the match is weak.

>TRBJ1-2|TRBV30|TRBD1
CAWSPTGGGDGYTF
TGTGCCTGGAGCCCTACAGGGGGGGGTGATGGCTACACCTTC
>TRBJ1-2|TRBV7-3|-
CASSPSLQSYGYTF
TGTGCCAGCAGCCCCAGTTTACAGAGCTATGGCTACACCTTC
>TRBJ1-4|TRBV5-5|TRBD1
CASSFRILDRGLEKLFF
TGTGCCAGCAGCTTCCGGATTTTGGACAGGGGATTAGAAAAACTGTTTTTT
>TRBJ2-1|TRBV2|TRBD2
CASSRVAGGGEQFF
TGTGCCAGCAGTAGGGTAGCGGGGGGAGGTGAGCAGTTCTTC
>TRBJ2-5|TRBV11-2|-
CASSLRGPRGVVSETQYF
TGTGCCAGCAGCTTAAGGGGGCCCAGGGGGGTAGTCAGTGAGACCCAGTACTTC
>TRBJ2-1|TRBV4-2|TRBD2
CASSQEPGAGKTYNEQFF
TGTGCCAGCAGCCAAGAGCCGGGAGCGGGGAAGACCTACAATGAGCAGTTCTTC
>TRBJ2-3|TRBV27|-
CASSLFAGIKADTQYF
TGTGCCAGCAGTTTATTTGCGGGGATTAAGGCAGATACGCAGTATTTT
>TRBJ1-1|TRBV18|-
CASSSFWQPSREAFF
TGTGCCAGCTCAAGCTTCTGGCAGCCGAGCAGGGAAGCTTTCTTT
>TRBJ2-1|TRBV27|TRBD2
CASSLRTSSYNEQFF
TGTGCCAGCAGTCTACGGACTAGCTCCTACAATGAGCAGTTCTTC
>TRBJ2-3|TRBV19|TRBD1
CASSRGAGTADTQYF
TGTGCCAGTAGTAGGGGTGCAGGGACAGCAGATACGCAGTATTTT
>TRBJ2-2|TRBV28|-
CASRPSYPNTGELFF
TGTGCCAGCAGGCCGAGCTATCCGAACACCGGGGAGCTGTTTTTT
>TRBJ1-5|TRBV7-9|-
CASSQNGRSSQPQHF
TGTGCCAGCAGCCAAAATGGCAGATCGTCTCAGCCCCAGCATTTT
>TRBJ2-7|TRBV2|-
CASTTRDYEQYF
TGTGCCAGCACCACTAGGGACTACGAGCAGTACTTC